One and the same sample provided the 20 T cell receptor beta chains below, sequenced in a study of OX40 agonist ivuxolimab in advanced cancers. The method was immunoSEQ multiplex PCR; TCRdb's version includes in-frame clones alone and lacks a portion of them. There are roughly 50,000 clones in the sample; about 82% occur only once, and more than 0.9% lies in the top ten. The sample consisted of CD4+ or CD8+ T cells sorted from blood, taken in a trial of the OX40 agonist ivuxolimab. Receptors were obtained from an adult with an advanced solid tumor such as melanoma, head and neck, liver or kidney cancer.

The chain uses TRBV27 and TRBJ1-3, with D maybe TRBD1 (6 bases). Trimming removed 7 bases from V and 0 bases from J, with 13 bases in between. Germline V lookup: CDR1 MNHEY, CDR2 SMNVEV (reference sequence). The CDR3 loop spans 15 amino acids. The CDR3: CASKPGHLSGNTIYF. CDR3 bases: TGTGCCAGCAAACCGGGACACCTCTCTGGAAACACCATATATTTT.

The chain carries TRBV2 and TRBJ2-3; the match to TRBD2 covers 15 bases. CDR1 is SNHLY and CDR2 is FYNNEI in the germline V gene. CDR3 length: 17 residues. V lost 7 bases and J lost 1; bases outside the gene matches: 6. The CDR3 DNA follows: TGTGCCAGCACGGGACTAGCGGGGGGAAGTGGCACAGATACGCAGTATTTT. As protein: CASTGLAGGSGTDTQYF.

The J gene is TRBJ2-3, the V gene TRBV6-1; D is uncertain. The V end lost 5 bases, the J end lost 4 bases, and 4 bases lay between the germline ends. CDR1 is MNHNS and CDR2 is SASEGT in the germline V gene. The CDR3 has 11 residues. As DNA, the CDR3 is TGTGCCAGCAGTACTTCAGATACGCAGTATTTT. Translating gives CASSTSDTQYF.

As regards this clone: This sample includes further DNA sequences coding for the same CDR3. This chain connects TRBV5-1 to TRBJ1-1; no reliable D call. Between the trimmed V and J ends, which lost 4 bases and 1 base, there was a span of 11 bases. The CDR3 contains 14 residues. Per the germline V gene, CDR1 is SGHRS and CDR2 is YFSETQ. CDR3 region: CASSRGSGNTEAFF. DNA of the CDR3: TGCGCCAGCAGCCGCGGGTCGGGGAACACTGAAGCTTTCTTT.

The CDR3 sequence: CASSPGHNQPQHF. The CDR3 nucleotides read TGTGCCAGCTCACCAGGCCACAATCAGCCCCAGCATTTT. This chain joins TRBV18 and TRBJ1-5; D unresolved. Germline V gene data show CDR1 as KGHSH and CDR2 as LQKENI. Trimming took 2 bases from V and 3 from J, leaving 5 bases between them. CDR3 length: 13 amino acids.

The chain employs TRBV6-1 and TRBJ2-7; D tentatively reads TRBD1 or TRBD2 (5 bases each). CDR1 and CDR2 from the germline V gene are MNHNS and SASEGT. The CDR3 spans 17 residues. Trimming took 4 bases from V and 5 from J, leaving 24 bases between them. The CDR3 nucleotides read TGTGCCAGCAGTGCCTCAATCCTAACCGGGACGCAAGACGAGCAGTACTTC. Its translation: CASSASILTGTQDEQYF.

The chain employs TRBV19 and TRBJ1-2, with D unclear. Germline V gene lookup returns CDR1 LNHDA and CDR2 SQIVND (reference sequence). This CDR3 is built from 11 residues. Trimming cost V 8 bases and J 5 bases, with 9 bases left between them. The CDR3 spells CASSRGYGYTF. CDR3 DNA sequence: TGTGCCAGTTCCCGGGGTTATGGCTACACCTTC.

The chain carries TRBV7-9 and TRBJ1-1; TRBD1 is a possible D gene (5 bases). The germline V gene has CDR1 SEHNR and CDR2 FQNEAQ (reference sequence). V was pared by 2 bases and J by 4 bases, with 20 bases between. CDR3 length equals 17 residues. CDR3 sequence (DNA): TGTGCCAGCAGCTTAAGCACGGGTGGGGCCTTAGGCACTGAAGCTTTCTTT. This translates into CASSLSTGGALGTEAFF.

The chain uses TRBV11-2 and TRBJ2-5; D gene unclear. Trimming removed 5 bases from V and 6 bases from J, with 19 bases in between. The germline gives CDR1 SGHAT, CDR2 FQNNGV. There are 15 residues in the CDR3. The CDR3 region has the DNA TGTGCCAGCAGCCATCCATTGGGCCTACTGAAGACCCAGTACTTC. It specifies CASSHPLGLLKTQYF.

The CDR3 nucleotides are TGTGCCTGGCAAACGGACAGGGGCTATGGCTACACCTTC. It translates to CAWQTDRGYGYTF. This chain uses TRBV30 with TRBJ1-2; 9 bases agree with TRBD1. With V trimmed by 5 bases and J by 4 bases, 5 bases remained unmatched. In germline, CDR1 is GTSNPN, CDR2 SVGIG (reference sequence). The CDR3 runs 13 residues.

This chain uses TRBV19 with TRBJ1-5; D might be TRBD1 (5 bases). The CDR3 is 16 amino acids. Trimming took off 3 bases at V and 0 bases at J, with 12 bases between the two ends. From germline, CDR1 is LNHDA and CDR2 SQIVND (reference sequence). CDR3 amino acids: CASSIRAEHSNQPQHF. CDR3 nucleotide sequence: TGTGCCAGTAGTATCAGGGCAGAACATAGCAATCAGCCCCAGCATTTT.

The genes are TRBV19 and TRBJ1-4; 8 nucleotides match TRBD1. In germline, CDR1 is LNHDA, CDR2 SQIVND (reference sequence). Losses at the gene ends were 4 bases for V and 3 bases for J; bases not matched to a gene: 4. The CDR3 is made up of 15 amino acids. CDR3 amino acids: CASSTRQGSNEKLFF. CDR3 nucleotide sequence: TGTGCCAGTAGTACCCGACAGGGGTCTAATGAAAAACTGTTTTTT.

The J gene is TRBJ1-2, the V gene TRBV6-5, with TRBD1 as a possible D gene (6 bases). Trimming removed 4 bases at V and 5 bases at J, with 8 bases between. This CDR3 is 12 amino acids long. Germline-derived CDR1 and CDR2 are MNHEY and SVGAGI. The CDR3 DNA reads as TGTGCCAGCAGTTTGACAGGATATGGCTACACCTTC. Translated: CASSLTGYGYTF.

V usage is TRBV9 and J usage is TRBJ1-5; no reliable D call. The length of the CDR3 is 15 residues. The germline V gene has CDR1 SGDLS and CDR2 YYNGEE. V gave up 1 base and J gave up 4 bases, with 12 bases separating them. CDR3 coding DNA: TGTGCCAGCAGCGTAACGCCCGGGATGAATCAGCCCCAGCATTTT. As protein: CASSVTPGMNQPQHF.

Details on this clone: At the DNA level, this CDR3 is encoded by other sequences in the same sample as well. This sequence joins TRBV4-1 and TRBJ1-2, with 8 bases that match TRBD1. V was pared by 1 base and J by 4 bases, with 14 bases of the junction left unmatched. This CDR3 has 18 amino acids. The germline V gene encodes CDR1 MGHRA and CDR2 YSYEKL. CDR3 sequence (DNA): TGCGCCAGCAGCCAAGCAGGGAGAAGACAGGGGAGAGGCTATGGCTACACCTTC. Residues: CASSQAGRRQGRGYGYTF.

The J gene is TRBJ2-2, the V gene TRBV12-5; D gene unclear. The CDR3 is 16 amino acids. Per the germline V gene, CDR1 is LGHNT and CDR2 is FRNRAP. The V gene lost 0 bases and the J gene lost 6 bases, with 14 bases spanning the gap. CDR3 bases: TGTGCTAGTGGTTTGGTTTTATCGGGTGGCGCCGGGGAGCTGTTTTTT. It translates to CASGLVLSGGAGELFF.

This chain links TRBV7-9 with TRBJ1-4; D might be TRBD1 (6 bases). Germline assignment: CDR1 SEHNR and CDR2 FQNEAQ (reference sequence). Trimming removed 1 base at V and 5 bases at J, with 11 bases between. The CDR3 is 15 residues long. This CDR3 reads CASSLGGRGNEKLFF. CDR3 sequence (DNA): TGTGCCAGCAGCTTAGGCGGCAGGGGAAATGAAAAACTGTTTTTT.

The chain is built from TRBV7-2 and TRBJ1-2; 8 nucleotides line up with TRBD1. CDR1 SGHTA and CDR2 FQGNSA come from the germline V gene. The CDR3 has 14 amino acids. V was clipped by 4 bases and J by 7 bases; unmatched bases: 8. The CDR3 reads CASSSLLQGGGYTF. DNA for the CDR3: TGTGCCAGCAGCTCACTCCTACAGGGGGGTGGCTACACCTTC.

A single count supports this clone. The V gene is TRBV7-9, the J gene TRBJ1-4; 7 bases map to TRBD1. V dropped 5 bases and J dropped 4; count of bases not matched to a gene: 7. Germline values: CDR1 SEHNR, CDR2 FQNEAQ (reference sequence). This CDR3 comprises 15 residues. In nucleotides, the CDR3 is TGTGCCAGCAGCCCCGGACAGGTTTATAATGAAAAACTGTTTTTT. Translated, it gives CASSPGQVYNEKLFF.

The V and J genes are TRBV6-5 and TRBJ1-6; tentative D call: TRBD1 (5 bases). Trimming removed 4 bases from V and 7 bases from J, with 17 bases in between. This CDR3 is built from 16 residues. Germline-derived CDR1 and CDR2 are MNHEY and SVGAGI. CDR3 DNA sequence: TGTGCCAGCAGTTCCGGGGGTAGGGGCTGGAATTCACCCCTCCACTTT. Translated: CASSSGGRGWNSPLHF.